A selection of T cell receptor beta chains follows, all from one sample in a study of response to subunit inactivated influenza vaccine. TCRdb re-called the RT-PCR reads through MiXCR, storing one row per CDR3 protein. The sample has 590,000 or so distinct CDR3 sequences; about 15% are singletons. The sequences come from PBMCs from blood, collected roughly 2 weeks before vaccination. Source of these receptors: a man in his fifties who received an inactivated influenza vaccine. CDR3s include the opening cysteine and the closing phenylalanine or tryptophan. The order of the fields is clone size, V gene, J gene, D gene, CDR3 DNA, CDR3 protein. D genes are given only for firm matches. A clone size is listed for some rows: how often the clone was seen (once, few, many), or a class if it is expanded.

>-|TRBV29-1|TRBJ2-7|TRBD1
TGCAGCGTTGTGAGGACAGGGTTTCACGAGCAGTACTTC
CSVVRTGFHEQYF
>few|TRBV2|TRBJ2-7|-
TGTGCCAGCGTGGTCGGTTTAGAATACGAGCAGTACTTC
CASVVGLEYEQYF
>few|TRBV28|TRBJ2-7|TRBD1
TGTGCCAGCAGTTTGCTACAGGGGGCAAAAGTTACCTACGAGCAGTACTTC
CASSLLQGAKVTYEQYF
>-|TRBV6-1|TRBJ1-4|-
TGTGCCAGCAGTGAAATGGGGCCCTGGAAGGAACTGTTTTTT
CASSEMGPWKELFF
>many|TRBV25-1|TRBJ2-2|TRBD1
TGTGCCAGCAGTCAGGACAGGGGAGGAACCGGGGAGCTGTTTTTT
CASSQDRGGTGELFF
>few|TRBV6-2/TRBV6-3|TRBJ2-3|-
TGTGCCAGCAGTTACTCTTATACGCAGTATTTT
CASSYSYTQYF
>few|TRBV30|TRBJ2-1|-
TGTGCCTGGACCCCACCCACCGGGATTCAGCAGTTCTTC
CAWTPPTGIQQFF
>many|TRBV5-1|TRBJ2-7|-
TGCGCCAGCCGCCCCGGGACAAAAAAACCTCTCGAGCAGTACTTC
CASRPGTKKPLEQYF
>few|TRBV20-1|TRBJ2-7|TRBD1
TGCAGTGCTAGACACAGGGGAGAGAGAACCTACGAGCAGTACTTC
CSARHRGERTYEQYF
>few|TRBV28|TRBJ2-3|TRBD1
TGTGCCAGCAGTCGTGGGGGACAGGGAATAGATACGCAGTATTTT
CASSRGGQGIDTQYF
>-|TRBV6-1|TRBJ2-7|TRBD1
TGTGCCAGCAGTACGGACAGGGGGCAGTACGAGCAGTACTTC
CASSTDRGQYEQYF
>few|TRBV18|TRBJ2-7|TRBD2
TGTGCCAGCTCACCGCGTGAGACTAGCGGAGAGTATTACGAGCAGTACTTC
CASSPRETSGEYYEQYF
>few|TRBV12-3/TRBV12-4|TRBJ1-3|-
TGTGCCAGCAGTTTAGGGGAGGCTGGAAACACCATATATTTT
CASSLGEAGNTIYF
>-|TRBV4-2|TRBJ2-2|-
TGTGCCAGCAGCCAAGACAGGGACCCCGGGGAGCTGTTTTTT
CASSQDRDPGELFF
>-|TRBV2|TRBJ2-7|-
TGTGCCAGCAGTGTGGGTCCCGAGCAGTACTTC
CASSVGPEQYF
>-|TRBV29-1|TRBJ2-1|-
TGCAGCGTGCAGGGGGAGGGATACAATGAGCAGTTCTTC
CSVQGEGYNEQFF
>few|TRBV6-5|TRBJ1-6|-
TGTGCCAGCGGGTCAGATTCACCCCTCCACTTT
CASGSDSPLHF